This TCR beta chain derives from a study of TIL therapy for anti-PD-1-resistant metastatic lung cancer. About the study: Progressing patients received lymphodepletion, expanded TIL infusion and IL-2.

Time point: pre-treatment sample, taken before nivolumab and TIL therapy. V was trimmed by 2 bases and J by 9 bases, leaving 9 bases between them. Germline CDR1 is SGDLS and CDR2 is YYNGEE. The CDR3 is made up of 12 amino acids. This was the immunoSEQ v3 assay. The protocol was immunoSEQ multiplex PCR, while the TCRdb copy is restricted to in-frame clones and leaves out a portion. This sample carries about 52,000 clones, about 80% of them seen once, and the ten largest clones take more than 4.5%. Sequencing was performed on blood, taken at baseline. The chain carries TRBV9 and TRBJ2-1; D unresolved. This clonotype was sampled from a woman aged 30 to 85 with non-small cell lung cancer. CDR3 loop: CASSVGRAEQFF. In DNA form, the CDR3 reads TGTGCCAGCAGCGTCGGAAGAGCTGAGCAGTTCTTC.